The rows below give T cell receptor beta chains drawn from one sample of a study of PD-1 blockade in classical Hodgkin lymphoma. Here immunoSEQ multiplex PCR was the method, and the copy in TCRdb shows in-frame clones only, minus some. Among tens of thousands of clones listed, approximately 80% were seen once. The sequencing used peripheral blood mononuclear cells (PBMCs), collected before the fourth cycle of nivolumab. All receptors come from a human donor with classical Hodgkin lymphoma. Both conserved end residues are part of each CDR3.

CDR3aa: CASSEGTGFYNEQFF
j_gene: TRBJ2-1
v_gene: TRBV6-1

CDR3aa: CASSLGQGNQPQHF
j_gene: TRBJ1-5
v_gene: TRBV7-6

CDR3aa: CASSLLGRSTEAFF
j_gene: TRBJ1-1
v_gene: TRBV5-1

CDR3aa: CASALEKRKTQYF
j_gene: TRBJ2-5
v_gene: TRBV27

CDR3aa: CASRAEMNTEAFF
j_gene: TRBJ1-1
v_gene: TRBV9

CDR3aa: CASGQGTEAFF
j_gene: TRBJ1-1
v_gene: TRBV6-1

CDR3aa: CASSFSGGVGSREQFF
j_gene: TRBJ2-1
v_gene: TRBV7-2

CDR3aa: CASSAGRGSAEQYF
j_gene: TRBJ2-7
v_gene: TRBV9

CDR3aa: CASSTRGAPYEQYF
j_gene: TRBJ2-7
v_gene: TRBV7-2

CDR3aa: CATKTTVNEKLFF
j_gene: TRBJ1-4
v_gene: TRBV2

CDR3aa: CASSTAGTGGNTEAFF
j_gene: TRBJ1-1
v_gene: TRBV5-4

CDR3aa: CASSSGLANYNEQFF
j_gene: TRBJ2-1
v_gene: TRBV5-1

CDR3aa: CASSYAPTNTQYF
j_gene: TRBJ2-3
v_gene: TRBV6-5

CDR3aa: CASSVDWRGGNEQFF
j_gene: TRBJ2-1
v_gene: TRBV5-4

CDR3aa: CASSVVAASEQYF
j_gene: TRBJ2-7
v_gene: TRBV9

CDR3aa: CASSLNPTKTDTQYF
j_gene: TRBJ2-3
v_gene: TRBV28

CDR3aa: CASRGVVSGPYEQYF
j_gene: TRBJ2-7
v_gene: TRBV5-1

CDR3aa: CASSLGIGGGAFEQFF
j_gene: TRBJ2-1
v_gene: TRBV7-9

CDR3aa: CASSPQSVRVANYGYTF
j_gene: TRBJ1-2
v_gene: TRBV19

CDR3aa: CASSQVRFQETQYF
j_gene: TRBJ2-5
v_gene: TRBV4-1

CDR3aa: CASSYETGAFF
j_gene: TRBJ1-1
v_gene: TRBV6-6

CDR3aa: CAISETGQGGDEAFF
j_gene: TRBJ1-1
v_gene: TRBV10-3

CDR3aa: CASSMQVNNQPQHF
j_gene: TRBJ1-5
v_gene: TRBV19

CDR3aa: CASSTDSPRLLNEKLFF
j_gene: TRBJ1-4
v_gene: TRBV18

CDR3aa: CASDNNEQFF
j_gene: TRBJ2-1
v_gene: TRBV2

CDR3aa: CASRLWTVDGYTF
j_gene: TRBJ1-2
v_gene: TRBV6-1

CDR3aa: CASSQGLADQETQYF
j_gene: TRBJ2-5
v_gene: TRBV4-3

CDR3aa: CASRSGQGAYEQYF
j_gene: TRBJ2-7
v_gene: TRBV7-9

CDR3aa: CASGGGNYGYTF
j_gene: TRBJ1-2
v_gene: TRBV6-1

CDR3aa: CSVEDGDYQGETQYF
j_gene: TRBJ2-5
v_gene: TRBV29-1

CDR3aa: CASSPLGTAFF
j_gene: TRBJ1-1
v_gene: TRBV6-6